These 9 T cell receptor beta chains came from one sample sequenced in a study of post-analysis software for immune sequencing data. Study-wide points: A handful of TRBV segments occurring more often in patients than controls included TRBV5-6, TRBV5-1 and TRBV20-1.

Unique molecular identifiers featured in each of the TCR beta cDNA libraries. TCRdb processed the PCR reads anew with MiXCR; each CDR3 protein has one entry. There are 820,000 or so distinct CDR3 sequences in the sample; 53% occur only once, and 4.6% lies in the top ten. Antigens for these TCRs are unknown. The source material was blood. The receptors derive from a girl aged 10-17 years with multiple sclerosis.

The chain has TRBV6-6 and TRBJ1-5; no firm D call. CDR1 MNHNY and CDR2 SVGAGI come from the germline V gene (reference sequence). The CDR3 is 17 amino acids. V was clipped by 0 bases and J by 5 bases, with 17 bases between them. The CDR3 sequence: CASSYSSGRSSDQPQHF. The CDR3 bases are TGTGCCAGCAGTTACTCGAGCGGCAGAAGCAGCGATCAGCCCCAGCATTTT.

The J gene is TRBJ2-7, the V gene TRBV7-2; 11 positions agree with TRBD2. Judging by the DNA end, TRBJ2-5 fits better; the J call may be wrong. This CDR3 comprises 15 residues. Germline V gene data show CDR1 as SGHTA and CDR2 as FQGNSA. The DNA for the CDR3 is TGTGCCAGCAGCTTAGATAGCGGGAGGGGAAAGACCCAGTACTTC. Translation gives CASSLDSGRGKTQYF.

The CDR3 DNA reads TGCAGTGCTATTGTCCGGGACTTTGAGCAGTTCTTC. Protein sequence: CSAIVRDFEQFF. The J gene is TRBJ2-7, the V gene TRBV20-1; possibly TRBD2 for D (6 bases). The end of the DNA is better explained by TRBJ2-1, so the J call may be wrong. CDR3 length: 12 residues. Germline CDR1 DFQATT, CDR2 SNEGSKA (reference sequence).

The chain recombines TRBV20-1 with TRBJ2-1; possibly TRBD1 for D (6 bases). Trimming removed 0 bases from V and 10 bases from J, with 16 bases in between. Per germline, CDR1 DFQATT and CDR2 SNEGSKA (reference sequence). There are 14 residues in the CDR3. The CDR3 coding sequence is TGCAGTGCTAGAGACACAGAACAGGGCTGGGAGCAGTTCTTC. Its protein product is CSARDTEQGWEQFF.

This clonotype was found a few times. This chain uses TRBV12-3 or TRBV12-4 with TRBJ2-6; 8 bases align to TRBD1. The CDR3 has 21 residues. The V gene end was trimmed by 5 bases and the J gene end by 0 bases; junction bases not matched to a gene: 18. CDR3 loop: CASSPGQGEAPISSGANVLTF. CDR3 bases: TGTGCCAGCAGTCCCGGACAGGGAGAGGCCCCTATCAGCTCTGGGGCCAACGTCCTGACTTTC.

The CDR3 here is CASSQGLWVGDGYGYTF. For the CDR3, the DNA is TGCGCCAGCAGCCAAGGCCTGTGGGTAGGGGATGGCTATGGCTACACCTTC. This chain connects TRBV4-1 to TRBJ1-2, with D perhaps TRBD1 (5 bases). This CDR3 comprises 17 residues. V was pared by 1 base and J by 4 bases, with 19 bases between. Germline V gene lookup returns CDR1 MGHRA and CDR2 YSYEKL.

This clonotype has just a few counts. This CDR3 reads CSVEIAPNYGYTF. The CDR3, as DNA: TGCAGCGTTGAAATTGCACCTAACTATGGCTACACCTTC. The genes are TRBV29-1 and TRBJ1-2; D remains ambiguous. V shed 2 bases and J shed 0 bases, with 7 bases lying between them. Germline lookup yields CDR1 SQVTM and CDR2 ANQGSEA. This CDR3 spans 13 amino acids. The entire variable domain, with the rest obtained from reference TRBV29-1 and TRBJ1-2, is as follows: SAVISQKPSRDICQRGTSLTIQCQVDSQVTMMFWYRQQPGQSLTLIATANQGSEATYESGFVIDKFPISRPNLTFSTLTVSNMSPEDSSIYLCSVEIAPNYGYTFGSGTRLTVV.

The gene calls are TRBV4-1 and TRBJ2-2; TRBD2 might be the D (7 bases). Trimming shortened V by 4 bases and J by 6 bases, and 12 bases separated the two germline ends. There are 14 residues in the CDR3. CDR1 is MGHRA and CDR2 is YSYEKL in the germline V gene. CDR3 sequence reads: CASSLMGGPGELFF. The CDR3 DNA follows: TGCGCCAGCAGCCTGATGGGGGGGCCCGGGGAGCTGTTTTTT.

This clonotype was detected a few times. Written as DNA, the CDR3 is TGCAGTGCTAGACGGACTACCACTAGCACAGATACGCAGTATTTT. Translated: CSARRTTTSTDTQYF. The rearrangement joins TRBV20-1 to TRBJ2-3, with D possibly matching TRBD2 (6 bases). The CDR3 contains 15 residues. The germline gives CDR1 DFQATT, CDR2 SNEGSKA (reference sequence). Trimming cost V 2 bases and J 0 bases, with 12 bases left between them.